This entry describes one T cell receptor (beta chain). What antigen it recognizes has not been identified. The record has no base qualities; no much larger clone is one base away. The data are from a study of T cell responses to AZD1222 COVID-19 vaccine (dated by TCRdb to about 2021). About the investigation overall: AZD1222 recipients given second doses at about 4 weeks or at about 12 weeks were pooled, since spike-specific TCR depth and breadth were not found to differ between the two schedules. A total of 233 trial participants underwent TCR sequencing, of whom around 200 received two doses of AZD1222 and about 25 received two doses of the MenACWY control vaccine. Enrollment into the trials was organized by age into subgroups of 18-55, 56-69 and 70-plus years, and those subgroups contained roughly 140, 27 and 60 TCR-sequenced participants, respectively. The full study reports these points: In the small 56-69-year group, the increase in depth fell short of significance, most likely because of low power. Most participants were white British and females outnumbered males, and the authors suggested that clonal diversity may have been underestimated. Reportedly, almost half of the unique spike-specific TCRs recognized epitopes lying outside the regions that are mutated in the B.1.351 and B.1.1.7 variants. Because no day 14 peak-response samples were available, the repertoires could be characterized only after the peak T cell response. Conclusions about previously exposed vaccinees are limited because only six or seven AZD1222 recipients were SARS-CoV-2 seropositive at baseline. After two AZD1222 doses, spike-specific TCR breadth and depth were significantly higher than at day 0 and than in MenACWY recipients. The vaccine-associated CD4 TCRs covered the entire spike protein, and the dominant responses fell in regions 160-218 and 743-854.

The germline V gene yields LGHNA for CDR1 and YNFKEQ for CDR2. Germline trimming amounts to 2 bases on V and 6 bases on J, with 5 as the count of junction bases outside the gene matches. The CDR3 runs 15 residues from the cysteine to the phenylalanine. Of all the DNA, just the CDR3 is kept, 45 bases in frame from base 1. The sample's time point label, decoded: baseline before first vaccination. Samples from vaccinated people were obtained from the UK trials COV001 and COV002, which included a single-blind randomized controlled phase 2/3 trial of AZD1222 (ChAdOx1 nCoV-19) in healthy adults. For TCRbeta chain sequencing, PBMC samples from trial participants were taken at day 0 and at day 28 after the second dose. The CDR3 regions of human TCRbeta chains were analyzed by immunosequencing. Turning to the authors' computational methods: TCRs in the repertoires were compared against a reference library of SARS-CoV-2-specific TCRs that had been generated with the MIRA antigen-specificity platform. Breadth meant the fraction of unique TCRs that were SARS-CoV-2-associated, whereas depth meant the fraction of total T cells that were SARS-CoV-2-associated. Using the MIRA data, every spike-specific TCR was mapped to the spike region that the TCR reacted to and assigned to either a CD4 or a CD8 class. Log10-transformed breadth and depth values were compared by one-way ANOVA with Sidak's multiple comparisons tests. Not all clones reach the TCRdb copy of this immuneACCESS table, which keeps in-frame sequences only. Checked studies attribute under half of the gap to unresolved V genes and leave the rest unexplained. Clone size and V and J calls were adopted from that table, with D and trimming inferred from the DNA. Across this sample there are 100,000 to 150,000 clones, with roughly 86% seen only once. 8% to 13% of the sample rests with the top ten.

The sequence was collected from an adult in good health. The chain was built from TRBV4-2 and TRBJ2-1; TRBD2 lines up with 9 middle nucleotides. The specimen was peripheral blood, collected on day 0 of AZD1222 vaccination. The CDR3 amino acid sequence is: CASSQLAGGLNEQFF. At the DNA level, the sequence is TGTGCCAGCAGCCAACTGGCGGGAGGGCTCAATGAGCAGTTCTTC.